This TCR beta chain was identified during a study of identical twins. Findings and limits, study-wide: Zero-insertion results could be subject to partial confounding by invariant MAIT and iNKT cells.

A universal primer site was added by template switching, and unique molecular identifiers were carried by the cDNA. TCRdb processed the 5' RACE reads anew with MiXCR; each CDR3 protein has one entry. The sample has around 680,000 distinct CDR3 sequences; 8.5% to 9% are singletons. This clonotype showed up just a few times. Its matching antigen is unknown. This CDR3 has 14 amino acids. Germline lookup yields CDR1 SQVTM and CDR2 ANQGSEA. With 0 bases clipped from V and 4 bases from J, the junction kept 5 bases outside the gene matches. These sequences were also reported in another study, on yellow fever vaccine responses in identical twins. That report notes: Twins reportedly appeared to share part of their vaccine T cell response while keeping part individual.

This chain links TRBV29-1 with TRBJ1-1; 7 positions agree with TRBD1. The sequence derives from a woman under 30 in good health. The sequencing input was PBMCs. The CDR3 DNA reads TGCAGCGTTGAAGAAGGGTCAGGGGGCACTGAAGCTTTCTTT. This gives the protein CSVEEGSGGTEAFF.